The 18 T cell receptor beta chains below were found in one sample sequenced in a study of cytomegalovirus exposure and HLA in healthy donors. 60 Vbeta and 13 Jbeta primers were used in PCR. The assay was immunoSEQ multiplex PCR, and TCRdb's table has in-frame clones only and misses some. Among 90,000 to 120,000 clones listed, 70% to 80% were seen once. The sequenced material came from PBMCs. Every receptor here comes from a female donor in good health and CMV-seropositive.

This chain links TRBV27 with TRBJ2-3; tentative D call: TRBD2 (6 bases). Germline V gene sequence: CDR1 MNHEY, CDR2 SMNVEV (reference sequence). The CDR3 has 13 amino acids. Trimming cost V 6 bases and J 8 bases, with 15 bases left between them. The DNA of the CDR3 is TGTGCCAGCAGCCTGAGCGGGTCGGGTACGCAGTATTTT. Translated, it gives CASSLSGSGTQYF.

This chain links TRBV5-1 with TRBJ1-1, with D perhaps matching TRBD1 (6 bases). The V end lost 0 bases, the J end lost 6 bases, and 12 bases lay between the germline ends. Per the germline V gene, CDR1 is SGHRS and CDR2 is YFSETQ. The CDR3 extends over 14 amino acids. CDR3 protein: CASSLALGAAEAFF. DNA for the CDR3: TGCGCCAGCAGCTTGGCACTGGGGGCGGCTGAAGCTTTCTTT.

This chain joins TRBV27 and TRBJ2-6; possible D gene TRBD2, 7 bases. Germline CDR1 reads MNHEY; CDR2 reads SMNVEV (reference sequence). The CDR3 runs to 16 residues. V was clipped by 6 bases and J by 0 bases, with 12 bases between them. CDR3 region: CASRRGTTSGANVLTF. CDR3 in DNA: TGTGCCAGCAGGCGGGGGACAACCTCTGGGGCCAACGTCCTGACTTTC.

This clone showed up just once. The rearrangement links TRBV9 to TRBJ1-2, with 10 bases that match TRBD1. The V gene end was trimmed by 4 bases and the J gene end by 7 bases; junction bases not matched to a gene: 7. This CDR3 region has 14 residues. The germline CDR1 and CDR2 sequences are SGDLS and YYNGEE. The CDR3 protein is CASSPRQGARGYTF. As DNA, the CDR3 is TGTGCCAGCAGCCCTCGACAGGGGGCGCGTGGCTACACCTTC.

This rearrangement joins TRBV4-1 to TRBJ2-2; TRBD2 aligns across 10 bases. Germline V gene sequence: CDR1 MGHRA, CDR2 YSYEKL. The ends lost 1 base at V and 6 bases at J; junction bases unmatched: 5. The CDR3 extends over 16 amino acids. The CDR3 protein is CASSQVYLAGAGELFF. The CDR3 DNA reads TGCGCCAGCAGCCAAGTTTACCTAGCGGGAGCCGGGGAGCTGTTTTTT.

The chain recombines TRBV4-2 with TRBJ1-4, with TRBD1 as a possible D gene (6 bases). V was trimmed by 8 bases and J by 4 bases, leaving 8 bases between them. CDR1 is LGHNA and CDR2 is YNFKEQ in the germline V gene. The CDR3 is 12 amino acids. The CDR3 region is CASGQRNEKLFF. CDR3 bases: TGTGCCAGCGGACAGCGTAATGAAAAACTGTTTTTT.

The genes are TRBV19 and TRBJ1-2; 7 nucleotides match TRBD1. CDR1 is LNHDA, CDR2 SQIVND, per germline (reference sequence). V lost 2 bases, J lost 2 bases, and 5 bases stayed unmatched. The CDR3 totals 15 residues. The CDR3: CASSIRGQLNYGYTF. As DNA, the CDR3 is TGTGCCAGTAGTATACGGGGACAGCTGAACTATGGCTACACCTTC.

The chain combines TRBV27 with TRBJ2-1, with 10 bases matching TRBD2. The CDR3 covers 18 residues. V dropped 3 bases and J dropped 7; count of bases not matched to a gene: 15. Germline V gives CDR1 MNHEY, CDR2 SMNVEV (reference sequence). The CDR3 reads CASSFAPTGLAFSNEQFF. For the CDR3, the DNA is TGTGCCAGCAGTTTCGCCCCGACGGGACTAGCGTTTTCGAATGAGCAGTTCTTC.

V usage is TRBV6-6 and J usage is TRBJ2-5; TRBD1 agrees at 7 bases. The length of the CDR3 is 13 residues. With 11 bases clipped from V and 5 bases from J, the junction kept 11 bases outside the gene matches. In germline, CDR1 is MNHNY, CDR2 SVGAGI (reference sequence). CDR3 protein: CAAREGAGETQYF. The CDR3 DNA reads TGTGCCGCTCGAGAGGGGGCTGGGGAGACCCAGTACTTC.

This chain uses TRBV19 with TRBJ1-1, with a possible D match to TRBD1 (6 bases). The germline V gene encodes CDR1 LNHDA and CDR2 SQIVND (reference sequence). The V end was cut by 1 base, the J end by 3 bases, with 18 bases between. The CDR3 sequence is 17 residues long. In DNA form, the CDR3 reads TGTGCCAGTAGTATAGTCGGAACCGAACAGGGATACACTGAAGCTTTCTTT. Its translation: CASSIVGTEQGYTEAFF.

J is TRBJ1-2 and V is TRBV29-1, with TRBD1 matching 9 bases. The V and J ends lost 7 bases and 4 bases, in that order; junction bases with no gene match: 4. The CDR3 extends over 12 amino acids. Germline V gene data show CDR1 as SQVTM and CDR2 as ANQGSEA. This CDR3 is CSAMTGGYGYTF. For the CDR3, the DNA is TGCAGCGCCATGACAGGGGGCTATGGCTACACCTTC.

The chain uses TRBV25-1 and TRBJ1-1; D gene unclear. This CDR3 is built from 13 residues. Germline V lookup: CDR1 MGHDK, CDR2 SYGVNS. V lost 8 bases to trimming and J lost 13 bases, with 23 bases between them. Here the CDR3 DNA reads TGTGCCAGCTCCCCGACCGGGCGGGAATTTGTTTTCTTT. This translates into CASSPTGREFVFF.

This clone has only one observation. V and J are TRBV4-3 and TRBJ2-7, with no clear D. Per the germline V gene, CDR1 is LGHNA and CDR2 is YSLEER. V gave up 2 bases and J gave up 6 bases, with 11 bases separating them. The CDR3 spans 13 residues. For the CDR3, the DNA is TGCGCCAGCAGCCAAACTACACCCTCCGAGCAGTACTTC. Amino acids: CASSQTTPSEQYF.

The rearrangement uses TRBV20-1 and TRBJ2-3, with D tentatively TRBD2 (5 bases). The V gene's germline CDR1 is DFQATT and CDR2 SNEGSKA (reference sequence). The CDR3 has 11 amino acids. With 3 bases removed from V and 5 bases from J, the gap between germline ends came to 6 bases. CDR3 amino acids: CSASRGDTQYF. The CDR3 DNA sequence: TGCAGTGCTAGTCGGGGAGATACGCAGTATTTT.

The V call is TRBV11-3, the J call TRBJ1-1, with a possible D match to TRBD1 (5 bases). Germline V lookup: CDR1 SGHNT, CDR2 YENEEA. Trimming stripped 2 bases from V and 5 bases from J, with 9 bases between. The CDR3 length is 13 residues. CDR3 bases: TGTGCCAGCAGCTTATCTCAGGGAACTGAAGCTTTCTTT. Protein sequence: CASSLSQGTEAFF.

The rearrangement uses TRBV7-2 and TRBJ2-7, with TRBD2 matching 9 bases. Looked up from germline, CDR1 is SGHTA and CDR2 is FQGNSA. With V trimmed by 7 bases and J by 5 bases, 12 bases remained unmatched. The CDR3 totals 15 residues. CDR3 in amino acids: CASNPGGGGYNEQYF. The CDR3 DNA reads as TGTGCCAGCAACCCAGGCGGGGGGGGTTATAACGAGCAGTACTTC.

The chain recombines TRBV28 with TRBJ1-2, with TRBD1 identical over 7 bases. In germline, CDR1 is MDHEN, CDR2 SYDVKM. V shed 5 bases, J shed 8 bases, and the junction held 5 bases outside the gene matches. The CDR3 totals 12 residues. The DNA of the CDR3 is TGTGCCAGCAGTGGCCTGACAGGGGGCTACACCTTC. The encoded protein is CASSGLTGGYTF.

V gene TRBV2 combines with J gene TRBJ2-3; D is possibly TRBD2 (6 bases). Trimming cost V 9 bases and J 8 bases, with 21 bases left between them. The germline CDR1 and CDR2 sequences are SNHLY and FYNNEI. The CDR3 loop spans 14 amino acids. The CDR3 nucleotides read TGTGCCAGTCACGTCAGGAGGGGTCTTGTTACGCAGTATTTT. Its translation: CASHVRRGLVTQYF.